Presented here are 23 T cell receptor beta chains from one specimen sequenced in a study of T cell changes during pregnancy in multiple sclerosis (dated by TCRdb to the late 2010s). Library prep was done by the immunoSEQ multiplex PCR assay. TCRdb's version of the immuneACCESS table is confined to in-frame rearrangements and falls short of the full clone set. An unresolved V gene accounts for under half of the shortfall where checked; the remainder is of unknown origin. The sample includes some 70,000 clones, with 80% to 95% observed a single time. The ten top clones hold about 2.3% of the sample. The sequencing used peripheral blood, collected in the first trimester of pregnancy. The receptors were gathered from a female donor with multiple sclerosis, enrolled in a pregnancy study.

The chain combines TRBV30 with TRBJ2-5, with D uncertain. Germline CDR1 reads GTSNPN; CDR2 reads SVGIG (reference sequence). V lost 2 bases and J 4 bases, leaving 8 bases between the germline ends. This CDR3 is built from 12 residues. The CDR3 here is CAWSLTRETQYF. In DNA, the CDR3 is TGTGCCTGGAGTCTTACGAGAGAGACCCAGTACTTC.

The chain employs TRBV4-2 and TRBJ2-3, with 10 bases that match TRBD2. J gave up 2 bases and V 4 bases, and 9 bases lay outside the gene matches. CDR3 length: 17 residues. Germline CDR1 reads LGHNA; CDR2 reads YNFKEQ. CDR3 residues: CASSPISGGPFTDTQYF. Written as DNA, the CDR3 is TGTGCCAGCAGCCCGATTAGCGGGGGGCCATTCACAGATACGCAGTATTTT.

This chain links TRBV6-4 with TRBJ2-6; 7 nucleotides match TRBD1. The ends lost 3 bases at V and 0 bases at J; junction bases unmatched: 2. This CDR3 region has 16 residues. From germline, CDR1 is MRHNA and CDR2 SNTAGT. CDR3 in DNA: TGTGCCAGCAGTGAAACAGGGGACTCTGGGGCCAACGTCCTGACTTTC. It specifies CASSETGDSGANVLTF.

V and J are TRBV5-4 and TRBJ1-3; a weak D match, TRBD1 (5 bases). Germline values: CDR1 SGHNT, CDR2 YYREEE (reference sequence). The V gene lost 2 bases and the J gene lost 0 bases, with 15 bases spanning the gap. The CDR3 loop spans 17 amino acids. The chain's CDR3 is CASSLDPGGGSGNTIYF. Written as DNA, the CDR3 is TGTGCCAGCAGCTTAGACCCGGGGGGAGGCTCTGGAAACACCATATATTTT.

The rearrangement joins TRBV7-2 to TRBJ2-2, with 11 bases matching TRBD1. Per germline, CDR1 SGHTA and CDR2 FQGNSA. V gave up 5 bases and J gave up 7 bases; unmatched junction bases: 3. This CDR3 region has 14 residues. The CDR3 reads CASSPGQGVGELFF. DNA for the CDR3: TGTGCCAGCAGCCCGGGACAGGGGGTCGGGGAGCTGTTTTTT.

This chain connects TRBV27 to TRBJ1-1; TRBD1 aligns across 10 bases. Per the germline V gene, CDR1 is MNHEY and CDR2 is SMNVEV (reference sequence). This CDR3 has 14 residues. The V and J ends lost 7 bases and 3 bases, in that order; junction bases with no gene match: 5. In DNA form, the CDR3 reads TGTGCCAGCATGAGACAGGGGGCGGACACTGAAGCTTTCTTT. This codes for CASMRQGADTEAFF.

The chain couples TRBV27 to TRBJ2-2, with a weak D call TRBD2 (5 bases). V dropped 4 bases and J dropped 1 base, with 7 bases sitting between them. The length of the CDR3 is 14 residues. Germline lookup yields CDR1 MNHEY and CDR2 SMNVEV (reference sequence). The DNA of the CDR3 is TGTGCCAGCAGTTCCGGGATGAACACCGGGGAGCTGTTTTTT. Its translation: CASSSGMNTGELFF.

The chain combines TRBV6-5 with TRBJ1-1; possible D gene TRBD1, 6 bases. Germline CDR1 MNHEY, CDR2 SVGAGI. The CDR3 consists of 15 residues. The V and J ends lost 0 bases and 11 bases respectively, with 19 bases between them. Here the CDR3 DNA reads TGTGCCAGCAGTTACTCGCAGGGGCTCACCCCAAGGGCTTTCTTT. This sequence encodes CASSYSQGLTPRAFF.

This rearrangement joins TRBV9 to TRBJ2-3; D perhaps matches TRBD2 (7 bases). V was pared by 6 bases and J by 2 bases, with 16 bases between. CDR1 is SGDLS and CDR2 is YYNGEE in the germline V gene. The CDR3 has 15 amino acids. CDR3 protein: CASNPGGRATDTQYF. In DNA form, the CDR3 reads TGTGCCAGCAACCCCGGGGGGCGGGCCACAGATACGCAGTATTTT.

The chain recombines TRBV5-6 with TRBJ2-1; 8 nucleotides agree with TRBD2. Germline CDR1 SGHDT, CDR2 YYEEEE. The CDR3 covers 16 residues. The V gene end was trimmed by 4 bases and the J gene end by 3 bases; junction bases not matched to a gene: 9. Here the CDR3 reads CASSKGAGRDYNEQFF. For the CDR3, the DNA is TGTGCCAGCAGCAAAGGGGCCGGGAGGGACTACAATGAGCAGTTCTTC.

The rearrangement joins TRBV15 to TRBJ2-2, with a possible D match to TRBD1 (5 bases). Looked up from germline, CDR1 is LNHNV and CDR2 is YYDKDF (reference sequence). Trimming stripped 5 bases from V and 0 bases from J, with 10 bases between. This CDR3 spans 15 amino acids. CDR3 bases: TGTGCCACCAGCTCTGTACAGGCGAACACCGGGGAGCTGTTTTTT. It is translated as CATSSVQANTGELFF.

V and J are TRBV4-2 and TRBJ2-5; TRBD2 matches at 14 bases. CDR1 and CDR2 from the germline V gene are LGHNA and YNFKEQ. With 0 bases clipped from V and 4 bases from J, the junction kept 16 bases outside the gene matches. This CDR3 region has 21 residues. CDR3 protein: CASSQDRSGFGTSGSGETQYF. In nucleotides, the CDR3 is TGTGCCAGCAGCCAAGATCGTTCGGGGTTTGGGACTAGCGGGAGCGGAGAGACCCAGTACTTC.

The gene calls are TRBV11-2 and TRBJ1-1, with 8 bases aligning to TRBD1. V shed 4 bases and J 8 bases; nucleotides not matched to a gene: 6. Germline CDR1 and CDR2: SGHAT and FQNNGV. This CDR3 contains 13 residues. The CDR3 sequence is CASSSQRDREAFF. In DNA form, the CDR3 reads TGTGCCAGCAGCTCCCAAAGGGACAGGGAAGCTTTCTTT.

The chain joins TRBV6-5 to TRBJ2-1; D remains unclear. The V and J ends lost 4 bases and 0 bases respectively, with 7 bases between them. The CDR3 length is 14 residues. CDR1 MNHEY and CDR2 SVGAGI come from the germline V gene. The DNA for the CDR3 is TGTGCCAGCAGTTTAAGCGTCTCCTACAATGAGCAGTTCTTC. Translated: CASSLSVSYNEQFF.

The gene calls are TRBV27 and TRBJ2-2; 8 nucleotides align to TRBD1. The CDR3 has 17 amino acids. Germline V gene sequence: CDR1 MNHEY, CDR2 SMNVEV (reference sequence). The junction had 10 bases not matched to a gene; V was cut back by 3 bases and J by 4 bases. The CDR3 coding sequence is TGTGCCAGCAGTTTCTCGTTAGGGCAGGGGGCCACCGGGGAGCTGTTTTTT. It codes for CASSFSLGQGATGELFF.

This clone has only a few counts. V usage is TRBV6-6 and J usage is TRBJ2-3, with D uncertain. CDR1 is MNHNY and CDR2 is SVGAGI in the germline V gene (reference sequence). V lost 5 bases to trimming and J lost 7 bases, with 10 bases between them. CDR3 length: 12 residues. The CDR3 loop reads CASSRDSYTQYF. The CDR3 nucleotides read TGTGCCAGCAGTCGAGACTCTTATACGCAGTATTTT.

The gene calls are TRBV11-3 and TRBJ2-5; TRBD2 matches 15 bases. This CDR3 region has 17 residues. V shed 8 bases and J 2 bases; nucleotides not matched to a gene: 9. Germline V lookup: CDR1 SGHNT, CDR2 YENEEA. CDR3 in DNA: TGTGCCAGCCGCTGGACTAGCGGGGGGGCCGCACAAGAGACCCAGTACTTC. This encodes CASRWTSGGAAQETQYF.

V gene TRBV9 combines with J gene TRBJ2-2, with 9 bases that match TRBD1. From germline, CDR1 is SGDLS and CDR2 YYNGEE. This CDR3 region has 16 residues. V lost 4 bases to trimming and J lost 4 bases; unmatched junction nucleotides: 8. CDR3 DNA sequence: TGTGCCAGCAGCAGCTCCCGGACAGGGGCCACCGGGGAGCTGTTTTTT. Amino acid sequence: CASSSSRTGATGELFF.

V gene TRBV29-1 combines with J gene TRBJ1-1; D gene unclear. Deletions cut 4 bases from V and 7 bases from J, with 10 bases between. CDR1 and CDR2 from the germline V gene are SQVTM and ANQGSEA. The CDR3 is made up of 11 amino acids. CDR3 loop: CSVGSPYEAFF. The CDR3 bases are TGCAGCGTTGGGAGCCCCTATGAAGCTTTCTTT.

The chain joins TRBV6-5 to TRBJ2-7; TRBD1 might be the D (6 bases). Trimming left V 3 bases short and J 1 base short, with 10 bases between. Germline V gene data show CDR1 as MNHEY and CDR2 as SVGAGI. The CDR3 covers 14 residues. This CDR3 reads CASSYRQESYEQYF. The CDR3 nucleotides are TGTGCCAGCAGTTATCGACAGGAGTCCTACGAGCAGTACTTC.

The chain is built from TRBV7-9 and TRBJ2-1; D is perhaps TRBD1 (6 bases). Trimming stripped 4 bases from V and 6 bases from J, with 16 bases between. CDR3 length: 15 amino acids. Per germline, CDR1 SEHNR and CDR2 FQNEAQ (reference sequence). The CDR3 DNA reads TGTGCCAGCAGCTACCTGGGGGCGAGGGCCAATGAGCAGTTCTTC. Translating it yields CASSYLGARANEQFF.

This chain connects TRBV4-1 to TRBJ1-4, with 7 nucleotides matching TRBD1. J gave up 4 bases and V 3 bases, and 8 bases lay outside the gene matches. This CDR3 is 16 amino acids long. Germline V gene sequence: CDR1 MGHRA, CDR2 YSYEKL. CDR3 sequence (DNA): TGCGCCAGCAGCCATACACCGGGACAGTTTAATGAAAAACTGTTTTTT. This gives the protein CASSHTPGQFNEKLFF.

The rearrangement uses TRBV7-9 and TRBJ2-7, with unresolved D. V lost 6 bases to trimming and J lost 2 bases, with 8 bases between them. The CDR3 contains 12 residues. Germline loops: CDR1 SEHNR, CDR2 FQNEAQ (reference sequence). Here the CDR3 reads CASRGSTYEQYF. Here the CDR3 DNA reads TGTGCCAGCAGGGGCTCCACCTACGAGCAGTACTTC.